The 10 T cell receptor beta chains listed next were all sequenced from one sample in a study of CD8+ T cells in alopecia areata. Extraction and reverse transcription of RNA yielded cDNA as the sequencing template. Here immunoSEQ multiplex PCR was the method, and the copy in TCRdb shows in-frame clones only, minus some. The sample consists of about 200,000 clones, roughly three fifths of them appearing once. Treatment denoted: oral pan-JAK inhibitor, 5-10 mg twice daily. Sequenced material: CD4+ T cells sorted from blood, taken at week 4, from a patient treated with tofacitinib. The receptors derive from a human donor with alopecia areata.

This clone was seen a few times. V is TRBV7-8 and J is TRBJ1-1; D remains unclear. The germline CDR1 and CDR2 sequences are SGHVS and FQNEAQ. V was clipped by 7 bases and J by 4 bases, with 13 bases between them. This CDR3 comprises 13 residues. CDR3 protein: CASTSGGVTEAFF. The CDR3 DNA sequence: TGTGCCAGCACTAGTGGCGGGGTCACTGAAGCTTTCTTT.

CDR3 coding DNA: TGCGCCAGCAGCCAATCTCCAGGGCGGGAGACCCAGTACTTC. Its protein is CASSQSPGRETQYF. The chain is built from TRBV4-1 and TRBJ2-5; D perhaps matches TRBD1 (5 bases). Germline V lookup: CDR1 MGHRA, CDR2 YSYEKL. Trimming removed 2 bases from V and 5 bases from J, with 12 bases in between. The CDR3 is 14 residues long.

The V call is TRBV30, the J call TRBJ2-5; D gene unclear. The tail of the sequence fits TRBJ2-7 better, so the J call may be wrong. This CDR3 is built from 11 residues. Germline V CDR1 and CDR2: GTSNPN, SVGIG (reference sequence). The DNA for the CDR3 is TGTGCCTGGAGTGTAGACCACGAGCAGTACTTC. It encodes CAWSVDHEQYF.

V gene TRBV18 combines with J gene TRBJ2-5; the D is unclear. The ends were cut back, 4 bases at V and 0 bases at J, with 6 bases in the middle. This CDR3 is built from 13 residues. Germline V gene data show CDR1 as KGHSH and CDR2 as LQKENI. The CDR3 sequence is CASSLHYQETQYF. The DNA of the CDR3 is TGTGCCAGCTCACTACACTACCAAGAGACCCAGTACTTC. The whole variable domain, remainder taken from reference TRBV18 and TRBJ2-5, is NAGVMQNPRHLVRRRGQEARLRCSPMKGHSHVYWYRQLPEEGLKFMVYLQKENIIDESGMPKERFSAEFPKEGPSILRIQQVVRGDSAAYFCASSLHYQETQYFGPGTRLLVL.

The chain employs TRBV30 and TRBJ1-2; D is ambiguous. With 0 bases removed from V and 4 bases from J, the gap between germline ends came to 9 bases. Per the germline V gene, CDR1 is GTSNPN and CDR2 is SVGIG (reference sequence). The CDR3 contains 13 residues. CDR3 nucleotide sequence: TGTGCCTGGAGTGTAGTTGCCGCCTATGGCTACACCTTC. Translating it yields CAWSVVAAYGYTF.

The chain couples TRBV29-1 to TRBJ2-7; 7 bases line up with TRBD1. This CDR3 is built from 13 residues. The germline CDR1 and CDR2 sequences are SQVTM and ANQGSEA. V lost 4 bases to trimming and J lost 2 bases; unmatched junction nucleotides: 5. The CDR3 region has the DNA TGCAGCGTTGGGGACAGACAACCCTACGAGCAGTACTTC. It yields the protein CSVGDRQPYEQYF.

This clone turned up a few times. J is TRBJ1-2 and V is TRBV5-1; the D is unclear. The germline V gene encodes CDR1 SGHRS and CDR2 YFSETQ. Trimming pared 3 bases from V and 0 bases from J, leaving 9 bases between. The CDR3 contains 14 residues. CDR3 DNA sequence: TGCGCCAGCAGCTCAGGACGCGCTAACTATGGCTACACCTTC. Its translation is CASSSGRANYGYTF.

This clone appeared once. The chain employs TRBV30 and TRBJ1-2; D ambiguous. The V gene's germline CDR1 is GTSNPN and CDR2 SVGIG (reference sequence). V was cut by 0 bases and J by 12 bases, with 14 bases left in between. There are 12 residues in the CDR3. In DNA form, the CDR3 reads TGTGCCTGGAGTGTACTTAGTCGGGAACACACCTTC. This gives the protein CAWSVLSREHTF.

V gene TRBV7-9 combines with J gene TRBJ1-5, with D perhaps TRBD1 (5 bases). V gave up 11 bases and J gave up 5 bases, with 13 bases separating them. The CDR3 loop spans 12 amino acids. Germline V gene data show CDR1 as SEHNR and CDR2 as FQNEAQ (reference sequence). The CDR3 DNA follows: TGTGCCTCGCAGTGGGGGGATCAGCCCCAGCATTTT. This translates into CASQWGDQPQHF.

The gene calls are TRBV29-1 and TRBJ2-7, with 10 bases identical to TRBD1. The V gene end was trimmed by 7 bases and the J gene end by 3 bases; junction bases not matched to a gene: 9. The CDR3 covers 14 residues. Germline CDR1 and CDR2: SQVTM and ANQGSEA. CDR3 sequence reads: CSALTGTGVYEQYF. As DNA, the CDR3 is TGCAGCGCACTCACTGGGACAGGGGTCTACGAGCAGTACTTC.